A single T cell receptor (beta chain) is shown here with its context. This sample was taken from a study of PD-L1 blockade in urothelial cancer. The overall study: Patients' histories included 0 to 3 prior chemotherapy regimens.

Spike-ins of synthetic TCR analog templates went into each PCR. Sequencing used immunoSEQ multiplex PCR; TCRdb keeps in-frame clones, though not all of them. This sample yields about 82,000 clones, of which around 90% are seen a single time; roughly 5.7% belongs to the top ten. This TCR was recovered from a woman in her 70s with urothelial cancer. The specimen was PBMCs, collected around atezolizumab (anti-PD-L1) treatment.

CDR3 sequence reads: CASWTGVETQYF. CDR3 sequence (DNA): TGTGCCAGCTGGACAGGGGTGGAGACCCAGTACTTC. J is TRBJ2-5 and V is TRBV21-1; TRBD1, the table's D call, was not compared with the DNA. TRBV21-1 is recorded as a pseudogene. This CDR3 region has 12 residues.